This T cell receptor (beta chain) came from a study of blood T cell repertoires in COVID-19. Study in general: Recovered Cohort 3 donors showed two negative PCRs, clearance, or symptom resolution.

Participants had their cohort set by participant-reported clinical history. The V end lost 3 bases, the J end lost 8 bases, and 17 bases lay between the germline ends. The CDR3 has 16 residues. Germline assignment: CDR1 ENHRY and CDR2 SYGVKD. Generated by immunoSEQ multiplex PCR, the TCRdb table keeps only in-frame clones and is missing some. This sample carries about 190,000 clones, more than 85% of them seen once, and the ten largest clones take about 26%. V is TRBV10-3 and J is TRBJ1-6; weak D call: TRBD1 (6 bases). Sequenced sample: PBMCs or T cells enriched from blood (not recorded which). This sequence was found in a woman between 40 and 50 years old in a cohort exposed to, infected with or recovered from COVID-19 (not recorded which). The CDR3 here is CAISERDTGRDSPLHF. CDR3 coding DNA: TGTGCCATCAGTGAACGGGACACAGGTCGGGATTCACCCCTCCACTTT.